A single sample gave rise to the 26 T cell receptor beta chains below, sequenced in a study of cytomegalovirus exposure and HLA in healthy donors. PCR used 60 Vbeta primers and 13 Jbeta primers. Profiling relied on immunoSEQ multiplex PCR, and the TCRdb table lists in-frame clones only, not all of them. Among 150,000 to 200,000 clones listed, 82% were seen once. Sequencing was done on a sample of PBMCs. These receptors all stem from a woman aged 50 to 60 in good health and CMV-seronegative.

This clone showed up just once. DNA for the CDR3: TGCGCCAGCAGCCGGAGCGGGAGGGCGGGGGCAGATACGCAGTATTTT. Translating it yields CASSRSGRAGADTQYF. This chain joins TRBV4-1 and TRBJ2-3; TRBD2 agrees at 10 bases. Germline-derived CDR1 and CDR2 are MGHRA and YSYEKL. CDR3 length: 16 amino acids. V lost 4 bases, J lost 4 bases, and 8 bases stayed unmatched.

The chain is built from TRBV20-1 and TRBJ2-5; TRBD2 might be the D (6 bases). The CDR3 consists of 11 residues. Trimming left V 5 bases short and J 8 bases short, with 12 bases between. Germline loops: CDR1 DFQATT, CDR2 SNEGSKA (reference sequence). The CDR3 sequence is CSASIGSTQYF. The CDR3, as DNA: TGCAGTGCTTCGATCGGGAGCACCCAGTACTTC.

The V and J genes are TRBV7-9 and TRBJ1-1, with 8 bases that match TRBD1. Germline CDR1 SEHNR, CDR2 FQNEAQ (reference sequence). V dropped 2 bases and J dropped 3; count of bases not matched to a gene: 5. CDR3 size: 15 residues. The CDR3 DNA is TGTGCCAGCAGCTTAACAGGGGGGATCTACACTGAAGCTTTCTTT. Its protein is CASSLTGGIYTEAFF.

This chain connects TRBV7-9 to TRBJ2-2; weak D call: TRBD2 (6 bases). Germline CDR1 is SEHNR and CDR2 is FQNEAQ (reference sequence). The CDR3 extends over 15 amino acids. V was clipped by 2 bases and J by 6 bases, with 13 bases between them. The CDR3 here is CASSLSETRPGELFF. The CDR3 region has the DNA TGTGCCAGCAGCTTATCCGAGACTAGGCCCGGGGAGCTGTTTTTT. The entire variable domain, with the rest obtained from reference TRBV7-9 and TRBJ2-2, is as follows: DTGVSQNPRHKITKRGQNVTFRCDPISEHNRLYWYRQTLGQGPEFLTYFQNEAQLEKSRLLSDRFSAERPKGSFSTLEIQRTEQGDSAMYLCASSLSETRPGELFFGEGSRLTVL.

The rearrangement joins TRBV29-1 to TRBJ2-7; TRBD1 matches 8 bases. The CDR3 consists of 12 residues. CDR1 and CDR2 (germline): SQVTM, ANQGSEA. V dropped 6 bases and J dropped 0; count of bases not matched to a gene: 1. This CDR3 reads CSVGQGSYEQYF. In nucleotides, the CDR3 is TGCAGCGTCGGACAGGGCTCCTACGAGCAGTACTTC.

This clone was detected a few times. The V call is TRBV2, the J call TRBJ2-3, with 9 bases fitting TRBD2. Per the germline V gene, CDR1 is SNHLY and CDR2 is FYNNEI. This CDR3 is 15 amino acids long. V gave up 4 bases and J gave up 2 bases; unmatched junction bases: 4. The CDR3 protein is CASSVSGGNTDTQYF. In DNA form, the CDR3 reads TGTGCCAGCAGTGTTAGCGGGGGTAACACAGATACGCAGTATTTT.

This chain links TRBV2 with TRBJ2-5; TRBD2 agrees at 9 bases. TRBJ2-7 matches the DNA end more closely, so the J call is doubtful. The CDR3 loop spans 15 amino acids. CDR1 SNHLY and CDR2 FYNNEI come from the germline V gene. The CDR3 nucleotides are TGTGCCAGCAGGGCTAGCGGGAATGAACCCTACGAGCAGTACTTC. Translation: CASRASGNEPYEQYF.

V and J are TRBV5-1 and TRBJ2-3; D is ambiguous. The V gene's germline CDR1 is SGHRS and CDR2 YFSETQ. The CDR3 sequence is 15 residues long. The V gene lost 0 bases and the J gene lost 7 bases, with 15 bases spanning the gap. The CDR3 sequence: CASSLGSLATNTQYF. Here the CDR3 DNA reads TGCGCCAGCAGCTTGGGTAGCCTTGCGACGAATACGCAGTATTTT.

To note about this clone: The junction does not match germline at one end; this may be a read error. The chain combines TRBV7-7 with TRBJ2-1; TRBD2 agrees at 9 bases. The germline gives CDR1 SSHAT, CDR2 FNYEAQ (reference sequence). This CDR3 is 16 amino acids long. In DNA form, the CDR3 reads TGTGCTAGCAGCTTAGTAGCGGGGGCCAACCCCAATGAGCAGTTCTTC. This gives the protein CASSLVAGANPNEQFF.

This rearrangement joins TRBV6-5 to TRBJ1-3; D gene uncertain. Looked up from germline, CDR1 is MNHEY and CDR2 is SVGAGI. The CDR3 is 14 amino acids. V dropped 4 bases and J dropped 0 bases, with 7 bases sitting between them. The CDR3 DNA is TGTGCCAGCAGTTCCCGACTCTCTGGAAACACCATATATTTT. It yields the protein CASSSRLSGNTIYF.

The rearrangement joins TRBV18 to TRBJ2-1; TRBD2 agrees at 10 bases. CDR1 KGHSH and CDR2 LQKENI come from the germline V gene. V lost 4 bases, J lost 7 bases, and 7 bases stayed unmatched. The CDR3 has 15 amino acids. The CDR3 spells CASSLSSGGGNEQFF. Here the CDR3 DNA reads TGTGCCAGCTCACTCTCTAGCGGGGGCGGGAATGAGCAGTTCTTC.

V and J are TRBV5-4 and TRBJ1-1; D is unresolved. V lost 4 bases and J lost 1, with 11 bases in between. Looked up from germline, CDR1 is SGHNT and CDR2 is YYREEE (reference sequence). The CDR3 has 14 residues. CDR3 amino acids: CASSPKRENTEAFF. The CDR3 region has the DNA TGTGCCAGCAGCCCAAAGAGGGAGAACACTGAAGCTTTCTTT. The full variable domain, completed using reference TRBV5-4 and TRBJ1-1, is ETGVTQSPTHLIKTRGQQVTLRCSSQSGHNTVSWYQQALGQGPQFIFQYYREEENGRGNFPPRFSGLQFPNYSSELNVNALELDDSALYLCASSPKRENTEAFFGQGTRLTVV.

The CDR3 protein is CASRRRSYEQYF. In DNA, the CDR3 is TGTGCCAGCAGGCGGAGATCCTACGAGCAGTACTTC. J is TRBJ2-7 and V is TRBV28; D gene uncertain. The length of the CDR3 is 12 residues. Germline CDR1 reads MDHEN; CDR2 reads SYDVKM. Trimming stripped 6 bases from V and 1 base from J, with 7 bases between.

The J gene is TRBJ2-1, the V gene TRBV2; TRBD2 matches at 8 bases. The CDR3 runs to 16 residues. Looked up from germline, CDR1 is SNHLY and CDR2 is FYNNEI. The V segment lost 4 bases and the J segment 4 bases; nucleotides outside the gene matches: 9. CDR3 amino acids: CASSGAGARVYNEQFF. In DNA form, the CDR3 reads TGTGCCAGCAGTGGAGCGGGGGCAAGGGTTTACAATGAGCAGTTCTTC.

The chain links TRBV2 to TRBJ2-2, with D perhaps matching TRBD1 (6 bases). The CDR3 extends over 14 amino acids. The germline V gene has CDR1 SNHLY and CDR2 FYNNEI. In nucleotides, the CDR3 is TGTGCTGCAGGGGAAAGGGGGAACACCGGGGAGCTGTTTTTT. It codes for CAAGERGNTGELFF.

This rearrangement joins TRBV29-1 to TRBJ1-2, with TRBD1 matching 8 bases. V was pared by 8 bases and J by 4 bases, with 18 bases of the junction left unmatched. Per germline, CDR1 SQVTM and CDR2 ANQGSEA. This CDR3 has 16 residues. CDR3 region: CSTTGTGGSASYGYTF. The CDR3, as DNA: TGCAGCACCACCGGGACAGGAGGCTCCGCGAGCTATGGCTACACCTTC.

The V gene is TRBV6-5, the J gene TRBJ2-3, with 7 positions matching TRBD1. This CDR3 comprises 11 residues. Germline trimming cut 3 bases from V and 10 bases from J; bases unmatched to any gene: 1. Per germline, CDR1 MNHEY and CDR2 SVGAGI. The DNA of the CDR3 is TGTGCCAGCAGTTATCAGGGGGCGCAGTATTTT. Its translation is CASSYQGAQYF.

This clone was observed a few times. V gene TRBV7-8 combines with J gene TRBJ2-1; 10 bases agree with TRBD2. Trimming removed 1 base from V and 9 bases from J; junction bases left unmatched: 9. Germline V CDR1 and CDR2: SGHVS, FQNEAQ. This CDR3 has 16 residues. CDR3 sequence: CASSLGPSGSIGEQFF. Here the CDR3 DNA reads TGTGCCAGCAGCTTAGGTCCTAGCGGGAGTATCGGTGAGCAGTTCTTC.

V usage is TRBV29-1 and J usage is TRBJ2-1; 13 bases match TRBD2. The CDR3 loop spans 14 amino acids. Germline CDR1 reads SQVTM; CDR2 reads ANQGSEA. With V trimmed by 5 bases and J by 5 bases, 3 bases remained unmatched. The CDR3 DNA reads TGCAGCGTTACAGGGACTAGCGGGGACAATGAGCAGTTCTTC. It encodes CSVTGTSGDNEQFF.

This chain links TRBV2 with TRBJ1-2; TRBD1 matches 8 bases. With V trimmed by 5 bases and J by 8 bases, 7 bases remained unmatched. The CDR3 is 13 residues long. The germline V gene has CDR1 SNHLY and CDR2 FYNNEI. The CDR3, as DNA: TGTGCCAGCAGTAGTGACAGGGACAGGGGCTACACCTTC. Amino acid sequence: CASSSDRDRGYTF.

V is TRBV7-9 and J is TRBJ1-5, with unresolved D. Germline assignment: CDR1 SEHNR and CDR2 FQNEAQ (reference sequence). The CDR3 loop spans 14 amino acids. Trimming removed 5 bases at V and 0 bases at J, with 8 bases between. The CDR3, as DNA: TGTGCCAGCAGCGGAGAATATAGCAATCAGCCCCAGCATTTT. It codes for CASSGEYSNQPQHF.

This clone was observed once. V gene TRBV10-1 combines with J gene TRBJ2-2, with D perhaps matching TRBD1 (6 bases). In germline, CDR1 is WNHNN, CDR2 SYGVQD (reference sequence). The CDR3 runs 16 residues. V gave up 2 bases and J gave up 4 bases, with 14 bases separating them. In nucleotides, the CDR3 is TGCGCCAGCAGTGAGCTGGTGCAGGGGCTCACCGGGGAGCTGTTTTTT. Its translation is CASSELVQGLTGELFF.

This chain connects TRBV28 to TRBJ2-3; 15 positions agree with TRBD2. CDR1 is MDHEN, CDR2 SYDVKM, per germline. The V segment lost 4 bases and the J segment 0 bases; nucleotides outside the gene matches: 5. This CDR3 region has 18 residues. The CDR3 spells CASSSGTSGGLSTDTQYF. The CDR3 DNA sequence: TGTGCCAGCAGTTCCGGGACTAGCGGGGGGCTTAGCACAGATACGCAGTATTTT.

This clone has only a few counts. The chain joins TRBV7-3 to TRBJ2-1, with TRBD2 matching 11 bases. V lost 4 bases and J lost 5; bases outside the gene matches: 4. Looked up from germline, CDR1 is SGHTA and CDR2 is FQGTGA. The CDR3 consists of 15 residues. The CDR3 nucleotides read TGTGCCAGCAGCTCCGGGACTAGCGGACACAATGAGCAGTTCTTC. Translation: CASSSGTSGHNEQFF.

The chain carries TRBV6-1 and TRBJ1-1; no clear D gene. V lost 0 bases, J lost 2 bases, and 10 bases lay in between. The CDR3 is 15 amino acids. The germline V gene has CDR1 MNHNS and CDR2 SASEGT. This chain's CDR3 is CASSEALDRNTEAFF. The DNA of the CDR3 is TGTGCCAGCAGTGAAGCCTTAGATCGAAACACTGAAGCTTTCTTT.

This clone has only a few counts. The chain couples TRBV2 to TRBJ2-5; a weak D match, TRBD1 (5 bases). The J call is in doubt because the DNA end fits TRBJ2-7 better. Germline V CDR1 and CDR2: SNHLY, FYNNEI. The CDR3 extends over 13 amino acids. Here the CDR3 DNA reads TGTGCCAGCAGTGAACAGGGAACCTACGAGCAGTACTTC. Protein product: CASSEQGTYEQYF.